This T cell receptor (beta chain) was retrieved from a study of regulatory T cells in long-lasting Graves disease. Looked up from germline, CDR1 is LNHDA and CDR2 is SQIVND (reference sequence). The CDR3 length is 16 residues. The junction had 6 bases not matched to a gene; V was cut back by 2 bases and J by 3 bases. Time point here: newly diagnosed GD, antithyroid drugs for less than 3 months. The TCR library was made from RNA extracted from PBMCs. TCR beta libraries were built with iRepertoire HTBI primers and Arm-PCR of CDR3 regions. Using its own MiXCR run on the multiplex PCR reads, TCRdb lists one record per CDR3 protein. The repertoire has about 450,000 distinct CDR3 sequences, 14% of them found once; the top ten carry roughly a sixth. The sample was also reused in another study, on T cells in Graves' hyperthyroidism and ophthalmopathy.

This clonotype was sampled from a woman aged 50 to 60 with Graves disease. V is TRBV19 and J is TRBJ1-2; the match to TRBD1 covers 10 bases. The material sequenced was peripheral blood mononuclear cells (PBMCs), taken at new diagnosis, from a patient treated with antithyroid drugs. The CDR3 DNA is TGTGCCAGTAGTATACCCGGACAGGGGGAATACTATGGCTACACCTTC. It specifies CASSIPGQGEYYGYTF.